What follows is one T cell receptor beta chain and its context. Its antigen is undetermined. These data belong to a study of CXCR3-negative and CXCR3-positive naive CD8 T cells. The wider study: Overall TRB read output was about 140 million, and each library contained about 1.5 +/- 0.3 million reads. Study-wide results and limits: Naive cells with CXCR3 showed TRB CDR3s that were more hydrophobic than those in CXCR3-negative naive cells. With respect to TRBV-TRBJ usage, naive CXCR3-negative and CXCR3-positive cells were similar; memory differed.

Carrying UMI labels, the TRB cDNA libraries were prepared through 5' RACE. TCRdb reprocessed the 5' RACE reads; each CDR3 protein has one entry and no DNA is given. With roughly 99,000 distinct CDR3 sequences in the sample, the ten largest clones hold approximately 0.99%. In triplicate, each CD8+ T cell subset was sorted at 250,000 to 350,000 cells per replicate. Naive CD8+ T cells were CD45RO-CCR7+CD27+CD95-. The TCR sequence derives from a human donor in good health. Some clones in this sample may be carry-over from other donors' samples. The sample consisted of naive CXCR3+ CD8+ T cells from blood. The sample's subset: CD45RO-CCR7+CD27+CD95- naive CD8+ T cells expressing CXCR3 (TNR3+).

The CDR3: CASSTDRRDQETQYF. The rearrangement links TRBV7-3 to TRBJ2-5. Germline-derived CDR1 and CDR2 are SGHTA and FQGTGA. The CDR3 loop spans 15 amino acids.